The next 22 T cell receptor beta chains were all read from a single sample in a study of blood T cell repertoires in COVID-19. Libraries were prepared by immunoSEQ multiplex PCR; TCRdb keeps only in-frame clonotypes and omits some of them. The table lists 150,000 to 160,000 clones, approximately 85% of them singletons. Sequencing input: peripheral blood. Receptors were obtained from a man in his 60s with COVID-19, enrolled during active disease.

Points on this clone: The junction shows a germline mismatch at one end, possibly a read error. The rearrangement joins TRBV7-7 to TRBJ2-7; 9 nucleotides agree with TRBD2. Germline-derived CDR1 and CDR2 are SSHAT and FNYEAQ (reference sequence). This CDR3 contains 15 residues. The CDR3 sequence: CASSPQAGGIYEQYF. The CDR3 DNA is TGTGCTAGCAGCCCCCAAGCGGGGGGCATCTACGAGCAGTACTTC.

This chain joins TRBV12-3 or TRBV12-4 and TRBJ1-2; D ambiguous. Trimming removed 3 bases from V and 2 bases from J, with 7 bases in between. This CDR3 is built from 13 residues. Written as DNA, the CDR3 is TGTGCCAGCAGTTTCTCCGAGAACTATGGCTACACCTTC. Its protein product is CASSFSENYGYTF.

This chain uses TRBV5-1 with TRBJ1-6, with D unclear. V lost 4 bases and J lost 7, with 15 bases in between. CDR1 and CDR2 from the germline V gene are SGHRS and YFSETQ. CDR3 size: 15 residues. The CDR3 here is CASSGGGGLNSPLHF. Here the CDR3 DNA reads TGCGCCAGCAGCGGTGGAGGAGGACTCAATTCACCCCTCCACTTT.

CDR3 protein: CASTRERAGGGYTF. For the CDR3, the DNA is TGTGCCAGCACCAGGGAGAGGGCAGGGGGTGGCTACACCTTC. The chain combines TRBV6-5 with TRBJ1-2; 7 bases line up with TRBD1. The CDR3 is 14 residues long. Germline V gene sequence: CDR1 MNHEY, CDR2 SVGAGI. V shed 7 bases, J shed 7 bases, and the junction held 12 bases outside the gene matches.

The chain combines TRBV21-1 with TRBJ2-5; whether TRBD1, the table's D call, matches the DNA was not checked. TRBV21-1 is termed a pseudogene. The CDR3 spans 14 residues. The CDR3 sequence is CASRPGTGQETQYF. The DNA of the CDR3 is TGTGCCAGCAGACCCGGGACAGGGCAGGAGACCCAGTACTTC.

The gene calls are TRBV4-3 and TRBJ2-7; 8 positions agree with TRBD2. In germline, CDR1 is LGHNA, CDR2 YSLEER. Trimming cost V 4 bases and J 2 bases; bases outside gene matches: 10. CDR3 size: 16 residues. This chain's CDR3 is CASSPRPTSETYEQYF. The CDR3 DNA sequence: TGCGCCAGCAGCCCCCGACCGACTAGCGAGACCTACGAGCAGTACTTC.

This clone is a singleton in its sample. V and J are TRBV10-3 and TRBJ2-7; a possible D gene is TRBD1 (5 bases). Germline V gene lookup returns CDR1 ENHRY and CDR2 SYGVKD. CDR3 length: 11 amino acids. The V end lost 8 bases, the J end lost 0 bases, and 5 bases lay between the germline ends. CDR3 DNA sequence: TGTGCCATCGGGGCCTCCTACGAGCAGTACTTC. This sequence encodes CAIGASYEQYF.

This sequence joins TRBV5-8 and TRBJ2-7; 10 nucleotides agree with TRBD2. The V segment lost 2 bases and the J segment 3 bases; nucleotides outside the gene matches: 2. CDR1 SGHTS and CDR2 YDEGEE come from the germline V gene. The CDR3 spans 14 residues. In DNA form, the CDR3 reads TGTGCCAGCAGCTTACTAGCGGGGTACTACGAGCAGTACTTC. Translation: CASSLLAGYYEQYF. The full variable domain, in which reference TRBV5-8 and TRBJ2-7 provide the parts outside the CDR3, is EAGVTQSPTHLIKTRGQQATLRCSPISGHTSVYWYQQALGLGLQFLLWYDEGEERNRGNFPPRFSGRQFPNYSSELNVNALELEDSALYLCASSLLAGYYEQYFGPGTRLTVT.

The V gene is TRBV19, the J gene TRBJ1-1; D possibly corresponds to TRBD1 (5 bases). Germline V gene data show CDR1 as LNHDA and CDR2 as SQIVND (reference sequence). V gave up 8 bases and J gave up 4 bases, with 17 bases separating them. This CDR3 has 14 residues. CDR3 sequence (DNA): TGTGCCAGTGGAAGCAGGGCCTCGACCACTGAAGCTTTCTTT. Translated, it gives CASGSRASTTEAFF.

This chain links TRBV10-3 with TRBJ1-1, with 9 bases identical to TRBD1. The length of the CDR3 is 14 residues. Germline CDR1 ENHRY, CDR2 SYGVKD. V shed 0 bases and J 11 bases; nucleotides not matched to a gene: 7. CDR3 protein: CAISESLPGQGAFF. The CDR3 bases are TGTGCCATCAGTGAGTCTCTCCCGGGACAGGGTGCTTTCTTT.

V gene TRBV18 combines with J gene TRBJ1-1; D unclear. Trimming removed 1 base from V and 6 bases from J, with 9 bases in between. This CDR3 has 13 amino acids. CDR1 and CDR2 from the germline V gene are KGHSH and LQKENI. The CDR3 nucleotides are TGTGCCAGCTCACCACGGTTGGCAGCTGAAGCTTTCTTT. This encodes CASSPRLAAEAFF.

The J gene is TRBJ1-2, the V gene TRBV19; D is possibly TRBD1 (6 bases). Germline CDR1 is LNHDA and CDR2 is SQIVND (reference sequence). This CDR3 is 13 amino acids long. Trimming took 3 bases from V and 7 from J, leaving 12 bases between them. The CDR3 nucleotides are TGTGCCAGTAGTATGAAGGGGGTGGGTGGCTACACCTTC. The encoded protein is CASSMKGVGGYTF.

The chain couples TRBV14 to TRBJ1-1, with 7 bases matching TRBD1. The CDR3 totals 14 residues. Trimming at V came to 4 bases and at J to 4 bases, leaving 6 bases not matched to a gene. The germline gives CDR1 SGHDN, CDR2 FVKESK. CDR3 sequence (DNA): TGTGCCAGCAGCCCATCACAGGGGTTCACTGAAGCTTTCTTT. Protein: CASSPSQGFTEAFF.

The chain carries TRBV11-1 and TRBJ1-1, with 7 bases aligning to TRBD1. The V and J ends lost 3 bases and 0 bases, in that order; junction bases with no gene match: 1. Germline V CDR1 and CDR2: SGHAT, FQDESV (reference sequence). The CDR3 covers 14 residues. The CDR3 bases are TGTGCCAGCAGCTTGGGACAGATGAACACTGAAGCTTTCTTT. This translates into CASSLGQMNTEAFF.

This clone has a handful of counts. This sequence joins TRBV28 and TRBJ1-6, with 8 bases aligning to TRBD1. Germline CDR1 and CDR2: MDHEN and SYDVKM. The CDR3 is made up of 14 amino acids. The J segment lost 5 bases and the V segment lost 10 bases, leaving 7 bases of the junction unmatched. CDR3 in amino acids: CAIRQTGDNSPLHF. Written as DNA, the CDR3 is TGTGCCATTAGGCAGACAGGGGATAATTCACCCCTCCACTTT.

This chain links TRBV28 with TRBJ1-1; tentatively, D is TRBD1 (5 bases). This CDR3 has 13 amino acids. Between the trimmed V and J ends, which lost 4 bases and 8 bases, there was a span of 14 bases. Per germline, CDR1 MDHEN and CDR2 SYDVKM. The CDR3 region has the DNA TGTGCCAGCAGTTATGGGGGGTTGGGAGAAGCTTTCTTT. Amino acids: CASSYGGLGEAFF.

The chain recombines TRBV6-2 or TRBV6-3 with TRBJ1-6; weak D call: TRBD1 (5 bases). Germline-derived CDR1 and CDR2 are MNHEY and SVGEGT. The CDR3 sequence is 13 residues long. V lost 2 bases, J lost 13 bases, and 12 bases lay in between. Written as DNA, the CDR3 is TGTGCCAGCAGTTACCTGGGGGGAAATCCCCTCCACTTT. It specifies CASSYLGGNPLHF.

This rearrangement joins TRBV7-9 to TRBJ1-3; D is ambiguous. The V gene lost 5 bases and the J gene lost 4 bases, with 15 bases spanning the gap. The CDR3 sequence is 15 residues long. Per the germline V gene, CDR1 is SEHNR and CDR2 is FQNEAQ (reference sequence). The CDR3 DNA follows: TGTGCCAGCAGCCTCCCGAGGGTTTCCGGAAACACCATATATTTT. It translates to CASSLPRVSGNTIYF.

This clone was found once. This chain links TRBV11-1 with TRBJ2-1, with 9 bases that match TRBD2. Losses at the gene ends were 8 bases for V and 7 bases for J; bases not matched to a gene: 15. The CDR3 length is 16 residues. CDR1 and CDR2 from the germline V gene are SGHAT and FQDESV (reference sequence). Here the CDR3 reads CASSRAGTSLSNEQFF. In DNA form, the CDR3 reads TGTGCCAGCTCCCGGGCTGGGACTAGCCTCTCGAATGAGCAGTTCTTC.

This chain connects TRBV11-3 to TRBJ2-7; a weak D match, TRBD1 (6 bases). From germline, CDR1 is SGHNT and CDR2 YENEEA. The CDR3 contains 16 residues. V was pared by 0 bases and J by 4 bases, with 16 bases between. For the CDR3, the DNA is TGTGCCAGCAGCTTAGAGGGTGACAGGCCTGTTTACGAGCAGTACTTC. This gives the protein CASSLEGDRPVYEQYF.

The rearrangement joins TRBV29-1 to TRBJ1-2; 7 nucleotides agree with TRBD1. Germline values: CDR1 SQVTM, CDR2 ANQGSEA. The CDR3 contains 11 residues. Trimming took 6 bases from V and 7 from J; bases not matched to a gene: 5. The CDR3 spells CSVGDRAGYTF. The DNA for the CDR3 is TGCAGCGTGGGTGACAGGGCTGGCTACACCTTC.

The rearrangement uses TRBV6-5 and TRBJ1-1, with 7 bases aligning to TRBD1. Germline CDR1 and CDR2: MNHEY and SVGAGI. V shed 4 bases and J 1 base; nucleotides not matched to a gene: 6. The CDR3 covers 15 residues. CDR3 amino acids: CASSWPGTENTEAFF. The CDR3 region has the DNA TGTGCCAGCAGTTGGCCCGGGACAGAGAACACTGAAGCTTTCTTT.